One sample yielded the 23 T cell receptor beta chains listed below, sequenced in a study of T-cell reconstitution after alpha-beta-depleted transplantation in children. For TCRbeta, the library was prepared with unique molecular identifiers. TCRdb processed the PCR reads anew with MiXCR; each CDR3 protein has one entry. Of about 420,000 distinct CDR3 sequences in the sample, under 13% were seen once. The specimen comprised PBMCs from the stem cell graft donor, sampled from the stem cell graft. The receptor set was obtained from a human donor who donated a stem cell graft to a child with acute myeloid leukemia.

V is TRBV10-1 and J is TRBJ2-1, with 8 bases matching TRBD1. V lost 5 bases and J lost 6; bases outside the gene matches: 6. Germline lookup yields CDR1 WNHNN and CDR2 SYGVQD (reference sequence). The length of the CDR3 is 14 residues. CDR3 nucleotide sequence: TGCGCCAGCAGTAGGGACAGGATGAGCAATGAGCAGTTCTTC. As protein: CASSRDRMSNEQFF.

This clonotype was recorded at least ten times. The genes are TRBV12-3 or TRBV12-4 and TRBJ2-5; tentatively, D is TRBD2 (6 bases). The V end lost 4 bases, the J end lost 5 bases, and 20 bases lay between the germline ends. This CDR3 is 16 amino acids long. CDR3 sequence (DNA): TGTGCCAGCAGTTCTAGCGTCACCTTGACGAGGGAGACCCAGTACTTC. Protein sequence: CASSSSVTLTRETQYF.

This clonotype was seen repeatedly, ten times or more. The genes are TRBV20-1 and TRBJ2-4, with D possibly being TRBD2 (7 bases). The V gene lost 5 bases and the J gene lost 5 bases, with 13 bases spanning the gap. Germline V gene data show CDR1 as DFQATT and CDR2 as SNEGSKA (reference sequence). The CDR3 is 13 amino acids. The CDR3 DNA is TGCAGTGCTCAGAGGGGGGGGGAAAACATTCAGTACTTC. This gives the protein CSAQRGGENIQYF.

On this clonotype: A read error is possible here, since a much larger clone lies one base away. The CDR3, as DNA: TGCAGCGTCCCTCGGGGCTCTAGCGAGCAGTTCTTC. It specifies CSVPRGSSEQFF. The chain joins TRBV29-1 to TRBJ2-1, with D perhaps given as TRBD1 or TRBD2 (5 bases each). Germline lookup yields CDR1 SQVTM and CDR2 ANQGSEA. The CDR3 loop spans 12 amino acids. V gave up 6 bases and J gave up 10 bases, with 16 bases separating them.

This clonotype was picked up a small number of times. CDR3 bases: TGTGCCAGCAGCGCGGGGCAGGGGGCCCAGAATGAGCAGTTCTTC. This codes for CASSAGQGAQNEQFF. The rearrangement links TRBV7-2 to TRBJ2-1; TRBD1 aligns across 8 bases. The V gene's germline CDR1 is SGHTA and CDR2 FQGNSA. There are 15 residues in the CDR3. Losses at the gene ends were 5 bases for V and 7 bases for J; bases not matched to a gene: 10.

The chain couples TRBV5-1 to TRBJ1-3; 8 bases are a match to TRBD1. This CDR3 spans 16 amino acids. V dropped 4 bases and J dropped 0; count of bases not matched to a gene: 6. Germline-derived CDR1 and CDR2 are SGHRS and YFSETQ. As DNA, the CDR3 is TGCGCCAGCAGCAATCGGACAGGGCGCTCTGGAAACACCATATATTTT. Translating gives CASSNRTGRSGNTIYF.

This clonotype was seen ten or more times. The genes are TRBV5-1 and TRBJ2-3, with 7 bases aligning to TRBD1. V shed 4 bases, J shed 0 bases, and the junction held 8 bases outside the gene matches. The CDR3 has 16 amino acids. Germline V gene data show CDR1 as SGHRS and CDR2 as YFSETQ. This CDR3 is CASSLWDSSSTDTQYF. The CDR3 DNA reads TGCGCCAGCAGCCTCTGGGACAGCAGTAGCACAGATACGCAGTATTTT.

The chain uses TRBV19 and TRBJ2-7; D may correspond to TRBD1 or TRBD2 (6 bases each). This CDR3 is 15 amino acids long. Germline V gene data show CDR1 as LNHDA and CDR2 as SQIVND (reference sequence). The V gene lost 4 bases and the J gene lost 5 bases, with 18 bases spanning the gap. This CDR3 is CASSTPDSGYHEQYF. The CDR3 region has the DNA TGTGCCAGTAGTACCCCGGACAGCGGGTACCACGAGCAGTACTTC.

This chain joins TRBV6-5 and TRBJ2-3; D may correspond to TRBD1 or TRBD2 (5 bases each). V lost 1 base to trimming and J lost 2 bases, with 10 bases between them. There are 15 residues in the CDR3. The germline V gene encodes CDR1 MNHEY and CDR2 SVGAGI. The DNA for the CDR3 is TGTGCCAGCAGTTACTTCATCGGGGCCACAGATACGCAGTATTTT. Translation gives CASSYFIGATDTQYF.

This clonotype has a handful of counts. V gene TRBV20-1 combines with J gene TRBJ2-3; D is perhaps TRBD1 or TRBD2 (6 bases each). Between the trimmed V and J ends, which lost 3 bases and 1 base, there was a span of 35 bases. Per germline, CDR1 DFQATT and CDR2 SNEGSKA (reference sequence). The CDR3 runs 22 residues. The CDR3 loop is CSASPETHRGPVRVYRTDTQYF. The DNA of the CDR3 is TGCAGTGCTAGCCCGGAAACACACCGGGGGCCCGTACGGGTATACCGCACAGATACGCAGTATTTT.

This clonotype was seen only a few times. V is TRBV12-3 or TRBV12-4 and J is TRBJ2-7; TRBD1 aligns across 10 bases. The CDR3 covers 15 residues. V shed 4 bases, J shed 5 bases, and the junction held 8 bases outside the gene matches. The CDR3 is CASSSPGQGVHEQYF. In DNA form, the CDR3 reads TGTGCCAGCAGTTCCCCAGGACAGGGGGTCCACGAGCAGTACTTC.

At least ten counts were recorded for this clonotype. The rearrangement uses TRBV5-1 and TRBJ1-3; no clear D gene. V was cut by 6 bases and J by 4 bases, with 17 bases left in between. This CDR3 has 15 amino acids. Germline CDR1 is SGHRS and CDR2 is YFSETQ. In nucleotides, the CDR3 is TGCGCCAGCATTAAGGACCCGGGGTCCGGAAACACCATATATTTT. Translating gives CASIKDPGSGNTIYF.

In this sample, this clonotype turned up a few times. The chain recombines TRBV20-1 with TRBJ2-1; perhaps TRBD2 as D (5 bases). The germline V gene has CDR1 DFQATT and CDR2 SNEGSKA (reference sequence). Trimming removed 3 bases from V and 7 bases from J, with 10 bases in between. This CDR3 has 12 residues. The CDR3 DNA sequence: TGCAGTGCTAGTCTAGCACGGAATGAGCAGTTCTTC. This encodes CSASLARNEQFF.

The J gene is TRBJ1-1, the V gene TRBV5-1; 7 nucleotides line up with TRBD1. CDR1 is SGHRS and CDR2 is YFSETQ in the germline V gene. The V gene end was trimmed by 3 bases and the J gene end by 9 bases; junction bases not matched to a gene: 5. The CDR3 contains 12 residues. CDR3 amino acids: CASSWETGQAFF. In DNA, the CDR3 is TGCGCCAGCAGCTGGGAGACAGGGCAAGCTTTCTTT.

The genes are TRBV6-5 and TRBJ1-5; possibly TRBD1 for D (6 bases). Trimming took 4 bases from V and 1 from J, leaving 17 bases between them. The CDR3 contains 17 residues. CDR1 MNHEY and CDR2 SVGAGI come from the germline V gene. The DNA of the CDR3 is TGTGCCAGCAGTTCCCAGGGGTTGGACAGAAGCAATCAGCCCCAGCATTTT. Encoded protein: CASSSQGLDRSNQPQHF.

This clonotype was seen once. The chain uses TRBV5-4 and TRBJ2-3; tentative D call: TRBD2 (6 bases). This CDR3 region has 16 residues. Germline CDR1 is SGHNT and CDR2 is YYREEE (reference sequence). Trimming left V 4 bases short and J 0 bases short, with 15 bases between. The CDR3 spells CASSRSSGTSTDTQYF. The CDR3, as DNA: TGTGCCAGCAGCCGTTCTTCGGGGACTAGCACAGATACGCAGTATTTT.

A few counts support this clonotype. The chain employs TRBV20-1 and TRBJ2-3; 13 bases line up with TRBD2. With V trimmed by 5 bases and J by 9 bases, 11 bases remained unmatched. CDR1 DFQATT and CDR2 SNEGSKA come from the germline V gene (reference sequence). This CDR3 region has 15 residues. The DNA for the CDR3 is TGCAGTGCTCCCCCACTAGCGGGAGGGCCGCGGACGCAGTATTTT. Its translation: CSAPPLAGGPRTQYF.

The chain uses TRBV30 and TRBJ2-1; D ambiguous. Germline lookup yields CDR1 GTSNPN and CDR2 SVGIG (reference sequence). This CDR3 spans 13 amino acids. V was cut by 2 bases and J by 0 bases, with 5 bases left in between. For the CDR3, the DNA is TGTGCCTGGAGTAGTTTCTCCTACAATGAGCAGTTCTTC. Encoded protein: CAWSSFSYNEQFF.

This clonotype was seen once. The chain recombines TRBV12-3 or TRBV12-4 with TRBJ2-7; 7 bases agree with TRBD1. The CDR3 length is 14 residues. J gave up 5 bases and V 5 bases, and 9 bases lay outside the gene matches. DNA for the CDR3: TGTGCCAGCAGTCGACAGGGAACTCCTAACGAGCAGTACGTC. Its translation: CASSRQGTPNEQYV.

V gene TRBV27 combines with J gene TRBJ2-1; TRBD2 matches at 12 bases. CDR3 length equals 15 residues. Germline assignment: CDR1 MNHEY and CDR2 SMNVEV (reference sequence). With 6 bases clipped from V and 8 bases from J, the junction kept 8 bases outside the gene matches. The CDR3, as DNA: TGTGCCAGCAGACTTCTAGCGGGAGGGCCCTATGAGCAGTTCTTC. It specifies CASRLLAGGPYEQFF.

This clonotype has just a few counts. The V and J genes are TRBV12-3 or TRBV12-4 and TRBJ2-5; 9 bases agree with TRBD1. The CDR3 runs 15 residues. Germline trimming cut 1 base from V and 4 bases from J; bases unmatched to any gene: 4. The CDR3 bases are TGTGCCAGCAGTTTAGGAAAGACAGGGGGAGAGACCCAGTACTTC. Residues: CASSLGKTGGETQYF.

As regards this clonotype: One junction end does not reproduce the germline sequence, and a read error may be involved. The V and J genes are TRBV7-2 and TRBJ1-5; D is ambiguous. Germline V lookup: CDR1 SGHTA, CDR2 FQGNSA. This CDR3 contains 15 residues. CDR3 in amino acids: CASILDRDRNQPQHF. As DNA, the CDR3 is TGTGCCAGCATCTTAGACCGGGATAGGAATCAGCCCCAGCATTTT.

This clonotype came up a few times. This chain uses TRBV27 with TRBJ2-1; the D is unclear. Trimming left V 4 bases short and J 9 bases short, with 10 bases between. CDR3 size: 12 residues. Looked up from germline, CDR1 is MNHEY and CDR2 is SMNVEV (reference sequence). The CDR3 nucleotides read TGTGCCAGCAGTTCATACGGCGGTGAGCAGTTCTTC. Its translation is CASSSYGGEQFF.